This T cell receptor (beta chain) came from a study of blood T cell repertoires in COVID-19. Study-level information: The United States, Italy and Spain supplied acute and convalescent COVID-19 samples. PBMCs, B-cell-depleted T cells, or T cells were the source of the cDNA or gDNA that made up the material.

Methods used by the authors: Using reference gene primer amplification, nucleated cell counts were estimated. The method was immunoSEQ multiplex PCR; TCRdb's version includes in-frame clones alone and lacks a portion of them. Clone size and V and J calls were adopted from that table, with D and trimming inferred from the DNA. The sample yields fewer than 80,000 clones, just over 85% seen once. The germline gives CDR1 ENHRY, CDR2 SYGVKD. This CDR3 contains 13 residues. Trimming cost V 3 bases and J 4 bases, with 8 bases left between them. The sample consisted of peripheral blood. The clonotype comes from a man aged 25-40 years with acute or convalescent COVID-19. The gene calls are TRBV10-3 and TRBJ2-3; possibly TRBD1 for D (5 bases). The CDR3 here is CAISDRGADTQYF. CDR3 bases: TGTGCCATCAGTGATAGGGGTGCAGATACGCAGTATTTT.